This T cell receptor (beta chain) was obtained from a study of blood T cell repertoires in COVID-19. Across the study: The study counted Cohort 3 donors as recovered given two negative PCRs, clearance, or symptom resolution. In each case, the material was cDNA or gDNA derived from T cells, B-cell-depleted T cells, or PBMCs.

CDR1 is KGHSH, CDR2 LQKENI, per germline. CDR3 size: 15 residues. J gave up 11 bases and V 3 bases, and 12 bases lay outside the gene matches. Study members were between 18 and 89 years old and lived in over 20 US regions. Researchers sorted participants into cohorts using their self-reported clinical history. Sequencing was performed with immunoSEQ multiplex PCR; in TCRdb, only in-frame clones are kept and a portion is missing. Here the sample spans 330,000 or so clones, approximately 87% being singletons. Only a few counts were recorded for this clone. The origin of this receptor is a man aged 40-50 years in a cohort exposed to, infected with or recovered from COVID-19 (not recorded which). The V and J genes are TRBV18 and TRBJ1-1; 10 nucleotides line up with TRBD1. The material sequenced was PBMCs or T cells enriched from blood (not recorded which). The CDR3 region is CASSPPYGTGVKAFF. CDR3 coding DNA: TGTGCCAGCTCACCCCCGTACGGGACAGGGGTAAAGGCTTTCTTT.